Shown below are 11 T cell receptor beta chains from a single sample sequenced in a study of blood T cell repertoires in COVID-19. Here immunoSEQ multiplex PCR was the method, and the copy in TCRdb shows in-frame clones only, minus some. The sample includes 110,000 to 150,000 clones, roughly 80% seen only once; the top ten take around 8.4%. The sequenced material came from PBMCs or T cells enriched from blood (not recorded which). The source is a man aged 45-65 years who had recovered from COVID-19.

The rearrangement uses TRBV27 and TRBJ2-1; D may be TRBD1 (6 bases). Trimming shortened V by 3 bases and J by 8 bases, and 11 bases separated the two germline ends. Germline V gives CDR1 MNHEY, CDR2 SMNVEV (reference sequence). The length of the CDR3 is 13 residues. This CDR3 is CASSFPGQHEQFF. The CDR3 nucleotides read TGTGCCAGCAGTTTCCCGGGACAACATGAGCAGTTCTTC.

The V call is TRBV27, the J call TRBJ2-2, with D possibly TRBD1 on 5 matching bases. With 3 bases removed from V and 2 bases from J, the gap between germline ends came to 13 bases. The CDR3 loop spans 16 amino acids. From germline, CDR1 is MNHEY and CDR2 SMNVEV (reference sequence). The CDR3 loop reads CASSFSKTANTGELFF. The CDR3 nucleotides read TGTGCCAGCAGTTTTAGCAAGACAGCAAACACCGGGGAGCTGTTTTTT.

The chain links TRBV30 to TRBJ2-5; 10 nucleotides agree with TRBD1. The germline CDR1 and CDR2 sequences are GTSNPN and SVGIG (reference sequence). V dropped 4 bases and J dropped 2; count of bases not matched to a gene: 4. CDR3 length equals 14 residues. CDR3 sequence (DNA): TGTGCCTGGAACCAGGACAGGGGGCAAGAGACCCAGTACTTC. It specifies CAWNQDRGQETQYF.

The chain employs TRBV6-1 and TRBJ1-2, with no clear D. Trimming took off 2 bases at V and 8 bases at J, with 12 bases between the two ends. The CDR3 has 13 amino acids. CDR1 and CDR2 (germline): MNHNS, SASEGT. This CDR3 is CASSEYVTRGYTF. In DNA, the CDR3 is TGTGCCAGCAGTGAATACGTGACAAGGGGCTACACCTTC.

About this clone: Sequence at one end of the junction differs from germline and may be a read error. The V gene is TRBV2, the J gene TRBJ2-3; D uncertain. CDR1 SNHLY and CDR2 FYNNEI come from the germline V gene. CDR3 length: 14 residues. The CDR3 is CATSFGAGTDTQYF. The DNA of the CDR3 is TGTGCCACCAGTTTCGGCGCGGGCACAGATACGCAGTATTTT. The complete variable domain, with remaining parts taken from reference TRBV2 and TRBJ2-3, reads EPEVTQTPSHQVTQMGQEVILRCVPISNHLYFYWYRQILGQKVEFLVSFYNNEISEKSEIFDDQFSVERPDGSNFTLKIRSTKLEDSAMYFCATSFGAGTDTQYFGPGTRLTVL.

Concerning this clone: Other DNA variants within this sample encode the same CDR3. The chain employs TRBV6-5 and TRBJ2-7; tentatively, D is TRBD1 (5 bases). Germline V gives CDR1 MNHEY, CDR2 SVGAGI. The V end lost 0 bases, the J end lost 3 bases, and 9 bases lay between the germline ends. CDR3 length: 14 amino acids. In DNA form, the CDR3 reads TGTGCCAGCAGTTACTCAGCAGGGTTCTACGAGCAGTACTTC. Residues: CASSYSAGFYEQYF.

Here the CDR3 reads CASSLFVGQSTYEQYF. CDR3 bases: TGTGCCAGCAGCTTATTCGTGGGACAGAGCACCTACGAGCAGTACTTC. J is TRBJ2-7 and V is TRBV11-2; 7 bases fit TRBD1. The ends lost 2 bases at V and 2 bases at J; junction bases unmatched: 9. The V gene's germline CDR1 is SGHAT and CDR2 FQNNGV. This CDR3 region has 16 residues.

The chain uses TRBV19 and TRBJ1-6; 8 bases fit TRBD1. CDR1 LNHDA and CDR2 SQIVND come from the germline V gene (reference sequence). V gave up 8 bases and J gave up 7 bases; unmatched junction bases: 4. CDR3 size: 13 residues. The CDR3 region has the DNA TGTGCCAGTCAAGGACAGGGAAATTCACCCCTCCACTTT. It encodes CASQGQGNSPLHF.

This sequence joins TRBV9 and TRBJ2-1, with 9 bases identical to TRBD2. This CDR3 is 16 amino acids long. After removal of 5 bases from V and 4 bases from J, the junction contained 10 bases not matched to a gene. CDR1 and CDR2 (germline): SGDLS, YYNGEE. The CDR3 protein is CASRAGERGEYNEQFF. In nucleotides, the CDR3 is TGTGCCAGCAGGGCGGGGGAGCGGGGGGAGTACAATGAGCAGTTCTTC.

The V gene is TRBV6-5, the J gene TRBJ1-1; weak D call: TRBD1 (6 bases). The CDR3 covers 12 residues. Germline V gives CDR1 MNHEY, CDR2 SVGAGI. The germline V and J ends were trimmed by 6 bases and 5 bases, with 10 bases remaining between them. In DNA, the CDR3 is TGTGCCAGCAGAGGGGGGGGGACTGAAGCTTTCTTT. It yields the protein CASRGGGTEAFF.

CDR3 in DNA: TGTGCCAGCAGGGGGACTAGCGGGGACTACAATGAGCAGTTCTTC. Its protein is CASRGTSGDYNEQFF. This chain connects TRBV7-9 to TRBJ2-1; 13 bases align to TRBD2. Germline trimming cut 6 bases from V and 3 bases from J; bases unmatched to any gene: 2. The length of the CDR3 is 15 residues. Germline CDR1 is SEHNR and CDR2 is FQNEAQ (reference sequence).